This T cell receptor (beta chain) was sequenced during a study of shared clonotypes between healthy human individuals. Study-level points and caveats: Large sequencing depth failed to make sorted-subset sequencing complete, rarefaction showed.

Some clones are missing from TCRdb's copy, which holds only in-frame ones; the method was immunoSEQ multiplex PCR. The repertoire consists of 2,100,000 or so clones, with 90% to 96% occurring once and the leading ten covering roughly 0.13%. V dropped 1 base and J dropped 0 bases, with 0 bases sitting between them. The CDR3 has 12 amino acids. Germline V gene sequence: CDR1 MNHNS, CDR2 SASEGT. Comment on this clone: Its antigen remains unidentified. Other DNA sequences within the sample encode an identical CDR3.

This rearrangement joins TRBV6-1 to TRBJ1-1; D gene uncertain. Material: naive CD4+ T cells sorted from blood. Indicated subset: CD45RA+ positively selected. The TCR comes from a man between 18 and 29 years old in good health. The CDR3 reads CASSEVNTEAFF. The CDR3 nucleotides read TGTGCCAGCAGTGAAGTGAACACTGAAGCTTTCTTT.